This paragraph covers one TCR beta chain sequence. What it binds is not known. These data are taken from a study of T cell responses to AZD1222 COVID-19 vaccine. General study points: Baseline serology detected seropositivity in only six AZD1222 recipients. Reports indicate that nearly half of spike-specific TCRs are directed at unmutated variant regions.

The CDR3 covers 14 residues. Trimming shortened V by 5 bases and J by 2 bases, and 11 bases separated the two germline ends. Germline lookup yields CDR1 LNHDA and CDR2 SQIVND (reference sequence). Assay: immunoSEQ multiplex PCR; the TCRdb copy retains only in-frame clones and omits some. This table holds tens of thousands of clones, 65% to 85% found once. The sequence derives from an adult in good health. The sequences come from peripheral blood, collected on day 0 of AZD1222 vaccination. This chain connects TRBV19 to TRBJ2-3; no firm D call. The CDR3 spells CASSFGRSTDTQYF. The CDR3 bases are TGTGCCAGTAGTTTCGGACGGTCCACAGATACGCAGTATTTT. Complete variable domain (other parts from reference TRBV19 and TRBJ2-3): DGGITQSPKYLFRKEGQNVTLSCEQNLNHDAMYWYRQDPGQGLRLIYYSQIVNDFQKGDIAEGYSVSREKKESFPLTVTSAQKNPTAFYLCASSFGRSTDTQYFGPGTRLTVL.